This T cell receptor (beta chain) was documented in a study of PD-1 blockade in mismatch repair-deficient tumors (dated by TCRdb to 2016 to 2017). Regarding the study in general: Between September 2013 and September 2016, the trial enrolled roughly 85 consecutive patients with roughly 13 mismatch repair-deficient cancer types, every one of whom had been previously treated and was progressing. Tumor-associated T cell clones in the peripheral blood of patients responding to PD-1 blockade were tracked using deep sequencing of TCR CDR3 regions.

For each enrolled patient, mismatch repair deficiency was established using either polymerase chain reaction or immunohistochemistry. A few patients who responded to pembrolizumab therapy underwent TCR sequencing. Pembrolizumab PD-1 blockade was prospectively tested in advanced mismatch repair-deficient cancers, regardless of tissue of origin, in the phase II trial. Serial peripheral blood T cell samples were collected before and at multiple times after starting PD-1 blockade. Blood sampling times were expressed in weeks after the first pembrolizumab dose. Findings and caveats that apply to the study as a whole: Rapid expansion after pembrolizumab followed by contraction, generally before radiologic responses, was shown by tumor-resident clones, which were often undetectable in blood before treatment.

For CDR1 and CDR2, the germline V gene lists KGHSH and LQKENI. Inclusive of the bounding cysteine and phenylalanine, the CDR3 is 16 residues long. Of all the DNA, just the CDR3 is kept, 48 bases in frame from base 1. V gives up 2 bases and J gives up 1 base, and the segment between their germline ends measures 11 bases. The library relied on the immunoSEQ multiplex PCR assay. Entries here come from immuneACCESS through TCRdb and include only in-frame sequences with V and J called. Some clones fail to appear in such tables; in the studies checked, an unresolved V gene covers under half of the shortfall, and the cause of the remainder is unknown. This sample holds some 120,000 clones; approximately 91% were observed only once. About 12% of the sample is taken by the ten largest. Of note for this clone: The antigen this receptor binds is unknown. Base qualities are not provided; no much larger clone lies one nucleotide away.

The clonotype was recovered from an adult with mismatch repair-deficient cancer. Rearrangement joined TRBV18 to TRBJ2-2, with a tentative D gene TRBD2 over 6 matching bases. Sequenced material: peripheral blood, taken almost 74 weeks after starting pembrolizumab. The DNA is as follows: TGTGCCAGCTCACCAGAGGGCGGGGTGAACACCGGGGAGCTGTTTTTT. Its product reads: CASSPEGGVNTGELFF.